This T cell receptor beta chain emerged from a study of blood T cell repertoires in COVID-19. Per the study methods: Amplifying reference gene primers gave estimates of nucleated cell counts. Assay: immunoSEQ multiplex PCR; the TCRdb copy retains only in-frame clones and omits some. V, J and clone size derive from that table, while D and trimming were established from the DNA sequence. The sample records some 140,000 clones, less than 90% being singletons. Ages ranged from 18 to 89 years, with residence in 20 to 30 US areas. What was sequenced was PBMCs or T cells enriched from blood (not recorded which). The sequence was obtained from a man aged 40-49 years with acute COVID-19.

The chain's CDR3 is CASSTGTSGSYEQYF. The CDR3 nucleotides are TGTGCCAGCAGCACAGGTACTAGCGGGAGCTACGAGCAGTACTTC. The V gene is TRBV9, the J gene TRBJ2-7; TRBD2 matches at 11 bases. Germline-derived CDR1 and CDR2 are SGDLS and YYNGEE. After removal of 4 bases from V and 3 bases from J, the junction contained 6 bases not matched to a gene. This CDR3 spans 15 amino acids.